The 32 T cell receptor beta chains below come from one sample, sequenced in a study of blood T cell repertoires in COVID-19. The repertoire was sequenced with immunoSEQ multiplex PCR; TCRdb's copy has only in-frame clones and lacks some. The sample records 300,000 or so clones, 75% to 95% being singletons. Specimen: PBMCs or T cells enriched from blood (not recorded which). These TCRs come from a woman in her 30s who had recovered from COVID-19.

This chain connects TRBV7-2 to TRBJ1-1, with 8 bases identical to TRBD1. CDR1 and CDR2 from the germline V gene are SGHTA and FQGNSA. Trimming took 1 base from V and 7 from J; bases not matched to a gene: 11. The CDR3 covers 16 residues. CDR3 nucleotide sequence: TGTGCCAGCAGCTTAGGAAGAGGACAGGGCTTGAGTGAAGCTTTCTTT. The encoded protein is CASSLGRGQGLSEAFF.

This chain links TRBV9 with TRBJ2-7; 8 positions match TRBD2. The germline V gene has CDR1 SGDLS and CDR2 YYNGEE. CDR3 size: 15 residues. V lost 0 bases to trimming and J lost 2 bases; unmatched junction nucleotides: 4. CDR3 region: CASSVDDSGTYEQYF. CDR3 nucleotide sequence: TGTGCCAGCAGCGTAGATGATAGCGGGACCTACGAGCAGTACTTC.

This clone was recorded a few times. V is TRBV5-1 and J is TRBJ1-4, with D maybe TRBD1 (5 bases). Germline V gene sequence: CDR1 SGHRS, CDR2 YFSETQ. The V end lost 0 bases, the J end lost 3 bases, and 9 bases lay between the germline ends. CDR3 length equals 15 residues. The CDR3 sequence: CASSLEGGANEKLFF. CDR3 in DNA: TGCGCCAGCAGCTTGGAGGGAGGGGCTAATGAAAAACTGTTTTTT.

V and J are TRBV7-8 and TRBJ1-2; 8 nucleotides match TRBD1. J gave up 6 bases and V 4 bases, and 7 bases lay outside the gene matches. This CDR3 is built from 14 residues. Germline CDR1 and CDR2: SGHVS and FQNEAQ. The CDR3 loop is CASSSTRGQDGYTF. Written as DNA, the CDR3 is TGTGCCAGCAGCTCGACCAGGGGGCAGGATGGCTACACCTTC.

The CDR3 sequence is CASSSGLAYNEQFF. The CDR3, as DNA: TGTGCCAGCAGCTCGGGACTGGCTTACAATGAGCAGTTCTTC. The chain combines TRBV7-8 with TRBJ2-1; possibly TRBD2 for D (6 bases). The CDR3 contains 14 residues. V was pared by 4 bases and J by 4 bases, with 11 bases between. CDR1 SGHVS and CDR2 FQNEAQ come from the germline V gene. Full variable domain (outside the CDR3, taken from reference TRBV7-8 and TRBJ2-1): GAGVSQSPRYKVAKRGQDVALRCDPISGHVSLFWYQQALGQGPEFLTYFQNEAQLDKSGLPSDRFFAERPEGSVSTLKIQRTQQEDSAVYLCASSSGLAYNEQFFGPGTRLTVL.

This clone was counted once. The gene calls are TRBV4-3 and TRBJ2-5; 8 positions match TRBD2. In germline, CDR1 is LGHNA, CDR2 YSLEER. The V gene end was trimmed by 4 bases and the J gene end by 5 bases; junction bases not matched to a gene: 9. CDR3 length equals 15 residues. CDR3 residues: CASSRLAGRVETQYF. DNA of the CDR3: TGCGCCAGCAGCCGTTTAGCGGGGAGGGTCGAGACCCAGTACTTC.

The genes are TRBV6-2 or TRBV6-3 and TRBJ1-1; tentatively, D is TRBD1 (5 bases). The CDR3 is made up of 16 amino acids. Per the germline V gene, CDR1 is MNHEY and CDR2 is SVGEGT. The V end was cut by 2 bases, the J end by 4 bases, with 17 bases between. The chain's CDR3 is CASSYPPLAGGTEAFF. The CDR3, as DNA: TGTGCCAGCAGTTACCCCCCGTTAGCCGGGGGCACTGAAGCTTTCTTT.

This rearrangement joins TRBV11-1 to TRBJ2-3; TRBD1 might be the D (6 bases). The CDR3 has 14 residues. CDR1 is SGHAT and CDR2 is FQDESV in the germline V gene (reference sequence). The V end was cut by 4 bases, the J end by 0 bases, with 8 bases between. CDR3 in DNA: TGTGCCAGCAGCTCGGGACACAGCACAGATACGCAGTATTTT. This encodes CASSSGHSTDTQYF.

CDR3 nucleotides: TGTGCCAGCAGCTTAGAGGGAGTAATGAACACTGAAGCTTTCTTT. Its protein is CASSLEGVMNTEAFF. J is TRBJ1-1 and V is TRBV5-4; D remains unclear. The ends were cut back, 2 bases at V and 0 bases at J, with 11 bases in the middle. Germline assignment: CDR1 SGHNT and CDR2 YYREEE (reference sequence). The CDR3 consists of 15 residues. Supplemented by reference TRBV5-4 and TRBJ1-1, the full variable domain reads ETGVTQSPTHLIKTRGQQVTLRCSSQSGHNTVSWYQQALGQGPQFIFQYYREEENGRGNFPPRFSGLQFPNYSSELNVNALELDDSALYLCASSLEGVMNTEAFFGQGTRLTVV.

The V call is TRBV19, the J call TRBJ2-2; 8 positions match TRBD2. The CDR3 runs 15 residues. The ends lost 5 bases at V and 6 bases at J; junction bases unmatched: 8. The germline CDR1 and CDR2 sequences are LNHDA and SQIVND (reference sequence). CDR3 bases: TGTGCCAGTAGTTCCCAAAGCGGGGGCGCCGGGGAGCTGTTTTTT. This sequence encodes CASSSQSGGAGELFF.

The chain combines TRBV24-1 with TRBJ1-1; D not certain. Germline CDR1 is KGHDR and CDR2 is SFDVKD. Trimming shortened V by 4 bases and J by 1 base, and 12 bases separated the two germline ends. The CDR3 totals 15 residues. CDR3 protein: CATSDASTGNTEAFF. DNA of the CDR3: TGTGCCACCAGTGACGCTAGCACGGGGAACACTGAAGCTTTCTTT.

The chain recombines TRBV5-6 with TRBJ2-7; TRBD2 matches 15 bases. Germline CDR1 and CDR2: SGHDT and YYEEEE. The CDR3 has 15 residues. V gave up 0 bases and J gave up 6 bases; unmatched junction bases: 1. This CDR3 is CASSLGTSGRVEQYF. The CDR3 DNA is TGTGCCAGCAGCTTGGGGACTAGCGGGAGGGTCGAGCAGTACTTC.

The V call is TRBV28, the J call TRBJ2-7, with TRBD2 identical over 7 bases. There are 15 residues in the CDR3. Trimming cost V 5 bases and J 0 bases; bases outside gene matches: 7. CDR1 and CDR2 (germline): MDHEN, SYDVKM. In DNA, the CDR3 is TGTGCCAGCAGTAGGAGAAGCGGGAACTCCTACGAGCAGTACTTC. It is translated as CASSRRSGNSYEQYF. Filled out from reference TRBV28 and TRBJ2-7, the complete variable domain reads DVKVTQSSRYLVKRTGEKVFLECVQDMDHENMFWYRQDPGLGLRLIYFSYDVKMKEKGDIPEGYSVSREKKERFSLILESASTNQTSMYLCASSRRSGNSYEQYFGPGTRLTVT.

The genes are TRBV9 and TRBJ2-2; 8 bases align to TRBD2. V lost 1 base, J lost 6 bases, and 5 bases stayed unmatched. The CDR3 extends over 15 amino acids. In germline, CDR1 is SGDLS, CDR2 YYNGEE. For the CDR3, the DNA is TGTGCCAGCAGCGTAAGCGGGAGCCTGGCCGGGGAGCTGTTTTTT. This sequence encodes CASSVSGSLAGELFF.

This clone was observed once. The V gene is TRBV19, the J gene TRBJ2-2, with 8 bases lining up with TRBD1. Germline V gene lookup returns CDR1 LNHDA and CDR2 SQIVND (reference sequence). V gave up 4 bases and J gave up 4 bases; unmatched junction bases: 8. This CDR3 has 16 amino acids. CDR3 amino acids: CASSTHRDRGTGELFF. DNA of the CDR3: TGTGCCAGTAGTACTCACAGAGACAGGGGCACCGGGGAGCTGTTTTTT. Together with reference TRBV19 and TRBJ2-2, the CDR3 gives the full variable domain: DGGITQSPKYLFRKEGQNVTLSCEQNLNHDAMYWYRQDPGQGLRLIYYSQIVNDFQKGDIAEGYSVSREKKESFPLTVTSAQKNPTAFYLCASSTHRDRGTGELFFGEGSRLTVL.

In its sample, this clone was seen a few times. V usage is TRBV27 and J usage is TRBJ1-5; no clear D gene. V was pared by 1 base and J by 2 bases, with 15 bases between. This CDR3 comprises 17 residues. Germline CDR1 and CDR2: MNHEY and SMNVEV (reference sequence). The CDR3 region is CASSLFGGPGGNQPQHF. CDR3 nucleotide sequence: TGTGCCAGCAGTTTATTCGGAGGGCCTGGGGGCAATCAGCCCCAGCATTTT.

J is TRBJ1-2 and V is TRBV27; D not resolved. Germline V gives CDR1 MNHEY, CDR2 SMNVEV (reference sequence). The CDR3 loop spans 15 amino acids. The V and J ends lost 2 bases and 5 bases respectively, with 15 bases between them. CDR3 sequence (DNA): TGTGCCAGCAGTTTAAGCTTGGCCGCGGGGTATGGCTACACCTTC. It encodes CASSLSLAAGYGYTF.

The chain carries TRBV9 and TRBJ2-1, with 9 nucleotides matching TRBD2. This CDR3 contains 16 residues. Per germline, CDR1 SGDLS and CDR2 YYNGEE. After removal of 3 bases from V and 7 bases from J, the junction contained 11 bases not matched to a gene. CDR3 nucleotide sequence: TGTGCCAGCAGCGCTTTTGGCGGGAGGGCAAGGAATGAGCAGTTCTTC. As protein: CASSAFGGRARNEQFF. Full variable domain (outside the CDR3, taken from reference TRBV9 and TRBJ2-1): DSGVTQTPKHLITATGQRVTLRCSPRSGDLSVYWYQQSLDQGLQFLIQYYNGEERAKGNILERFSAQQFPDLHSELNLSSLELGDSALYFCASSAFGGRARNEQFFGPGTRLTVL.

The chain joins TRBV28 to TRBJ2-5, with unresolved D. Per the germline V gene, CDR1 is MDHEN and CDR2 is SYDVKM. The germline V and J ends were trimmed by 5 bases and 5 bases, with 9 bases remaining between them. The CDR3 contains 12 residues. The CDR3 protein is CASSPRRETQYF. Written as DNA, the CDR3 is TGTGCCAGCAGTCCCCGCCGGGAGACCCAGTACTTC.

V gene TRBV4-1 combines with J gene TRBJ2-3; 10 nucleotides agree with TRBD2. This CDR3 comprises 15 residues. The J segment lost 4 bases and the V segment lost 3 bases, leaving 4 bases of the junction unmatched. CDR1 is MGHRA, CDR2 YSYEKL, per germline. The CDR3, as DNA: TGCGCCAGCAGCCATAGCGGGAGGCCGGCAGATACGCAGTATTTT. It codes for CASSHSGRPADTQYF.

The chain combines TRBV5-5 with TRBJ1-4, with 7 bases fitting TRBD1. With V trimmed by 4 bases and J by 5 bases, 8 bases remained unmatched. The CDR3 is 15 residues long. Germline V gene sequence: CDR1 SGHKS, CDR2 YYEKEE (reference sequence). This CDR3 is CASSVTGTANEKLFF. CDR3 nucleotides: TGTGCCAGCAGCGTCACCGGGACAGCGAATGAAAAACTGTTTTTT.

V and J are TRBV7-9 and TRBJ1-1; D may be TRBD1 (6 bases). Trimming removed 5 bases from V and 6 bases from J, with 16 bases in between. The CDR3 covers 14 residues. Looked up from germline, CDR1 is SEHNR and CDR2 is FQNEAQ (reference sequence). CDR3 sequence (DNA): TGTGCCAGCAGCCCCGAGACAGGTTTGGCTGAAGCTTTCTTT. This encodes CASSPETGLAEAFF.

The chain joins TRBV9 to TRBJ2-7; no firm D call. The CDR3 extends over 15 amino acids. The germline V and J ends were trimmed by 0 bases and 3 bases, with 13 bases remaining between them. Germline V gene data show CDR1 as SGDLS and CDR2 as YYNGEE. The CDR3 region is CASSVGAHPDYEQYF. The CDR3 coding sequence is TGTGCCAGCAGCGTAGGGGCCCACCCAGACTACGAGCAGTACTTC.

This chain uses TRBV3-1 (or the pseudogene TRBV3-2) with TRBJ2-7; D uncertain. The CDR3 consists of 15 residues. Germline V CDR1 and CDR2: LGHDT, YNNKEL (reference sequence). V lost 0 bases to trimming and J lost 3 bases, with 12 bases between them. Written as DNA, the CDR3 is TGTGCCAGCAGCCAAGATATAGGAGAAAGCTACGAGCAGTACTTC. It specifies CASSQDIGESYEQYF.

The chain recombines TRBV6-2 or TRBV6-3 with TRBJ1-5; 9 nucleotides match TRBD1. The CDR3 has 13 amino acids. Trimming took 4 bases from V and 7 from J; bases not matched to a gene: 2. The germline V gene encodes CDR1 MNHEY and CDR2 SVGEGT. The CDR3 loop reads CASSSTGGQPQHF. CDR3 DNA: TGTGCCAGCAGTTCTACAGGGGGCCAGCCCCAGCATTTT.

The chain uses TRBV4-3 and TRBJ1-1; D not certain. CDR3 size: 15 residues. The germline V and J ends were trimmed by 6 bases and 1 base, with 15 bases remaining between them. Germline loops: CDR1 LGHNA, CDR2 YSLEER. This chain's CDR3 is CASSLNLPRNTEAFF. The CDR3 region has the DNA TGCGCCAGCAGTCTTAACTTACCACGGAACACTGAAGCTTTCTTT.

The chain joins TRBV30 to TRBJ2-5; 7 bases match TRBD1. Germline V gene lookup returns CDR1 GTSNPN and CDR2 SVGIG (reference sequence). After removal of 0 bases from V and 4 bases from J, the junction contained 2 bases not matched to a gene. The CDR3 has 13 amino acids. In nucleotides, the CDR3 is TGTGCCTGGAGTGTACACAGGGGAGAGACCCAGTACTTC. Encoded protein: CAWSVHRGETQYF.

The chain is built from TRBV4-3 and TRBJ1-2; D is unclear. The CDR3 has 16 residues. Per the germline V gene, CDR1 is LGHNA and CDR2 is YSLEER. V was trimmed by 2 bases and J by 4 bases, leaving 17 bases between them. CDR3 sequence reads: CASSQTGSPGSYGYTF. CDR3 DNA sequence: TGCGCCAGCAGCCAAACCGGGAGTCCCGGGAGCTATGGCTACACCTTC.

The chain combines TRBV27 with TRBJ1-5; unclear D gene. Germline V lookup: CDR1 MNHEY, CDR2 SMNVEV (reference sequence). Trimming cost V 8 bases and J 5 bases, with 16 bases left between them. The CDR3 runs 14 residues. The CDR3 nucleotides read TGTGCCAGCCGGTCCCCAAGCCTCCATCAGCCCCAGCATTTT. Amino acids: CASRSPSLHQPQHF.

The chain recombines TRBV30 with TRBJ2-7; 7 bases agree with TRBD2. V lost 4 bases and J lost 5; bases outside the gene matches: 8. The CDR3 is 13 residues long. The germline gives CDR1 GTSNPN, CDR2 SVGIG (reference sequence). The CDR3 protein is CAWTLAGVNEQYF. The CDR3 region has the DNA TGTGCCTGGACATTGGCGGGAGTTAACGAGCAGTACTTC.

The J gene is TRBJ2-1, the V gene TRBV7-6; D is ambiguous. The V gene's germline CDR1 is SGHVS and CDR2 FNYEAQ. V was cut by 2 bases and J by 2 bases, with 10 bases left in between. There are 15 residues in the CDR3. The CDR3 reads CASSLNSGPYNEQFF. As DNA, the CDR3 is TGTGCCAGCAGCTTAAATAGTGGGCCCTACAATGAGCAGTTCTTC.

The CDR3 DNA is TGTGCCAGCAGTTTGGGGGGGCCGGGAGAGACCCAGTACTTC. Protein product: CASSLGGPGETQYF. This chain links TRBV28 with TRBJ2-5; D possibly corresponds to TRBD2 (7 bases). The germline CDR1 and CDR2 sequences are MDHEN and SYDVKM. Trimming left V 3 bases short and J 4 bases short, with 12 bases between. The CDR3 loop spans 14 amino acids.